This TCR beta chain was sequenced in a study of blood T cell repertoires in COVID-19. For the study at large: Italy, Spain and the United States were the sources of the convalescent and acute COVID-19 samples. PBMCs, B-cell-depleted T cells, or T cells were the source of the cDNA or gDNA that made up the material.

V lost 5 bases, J lost 7 bases, and 5 bases stayed unmatched. The length of the CDR3 is 14 residues. Germline assignment: CDR1 MDHEN and CDR2 SYDVKM. Per the original methods: Amplifying reference gene primers gave estimates of nucleated cell counts. Assay: immunoSEQ multiplex PCR; the TCRdb copy retains only in-frame clones and omits some. D and trimming were read from the DNA, whereas the V and J calls and clone size are those reported in that table. Of under 300,000 clones detected, roughly 85% appear once; the ten largest clones hold about an eighth. The rearrangement joins TRBV28 to TRBJ2-1; the match to TRBD2 covers 10 bases. Material: peripheral blood. The sequence came from a human donor in a cohort sampled during active COVID-19. CDR3 amino acids: CASSPSGGSNEQFF. CDR3 in DNA: TGTGCCAGCAGTCCTAGCGGGGGATCGAATGAGCAGTTCTTC.